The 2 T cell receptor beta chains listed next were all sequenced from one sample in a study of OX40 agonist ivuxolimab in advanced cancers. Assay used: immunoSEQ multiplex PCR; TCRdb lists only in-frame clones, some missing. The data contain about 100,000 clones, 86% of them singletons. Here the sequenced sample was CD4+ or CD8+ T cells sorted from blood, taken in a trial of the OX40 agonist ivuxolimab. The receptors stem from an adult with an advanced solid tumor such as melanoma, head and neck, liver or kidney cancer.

The CDR3 region is CAISDGTRLNEQFF. The CDR3, as DNA: TGTGCCATCAGTGATGGGACTAGACTCAATGAGCAGTTCTTC. V usage is TRBV10-3 and J usage is TRBJ2-1; TRBD2 matches at 8 bases. Per germline, CDR1 ENHRY and CDR2 SYGVKD. The CDR3 extends over 14 amino acids. V gave up 3 bases and J gave up 6 bases; unmatched junction bases: 4.

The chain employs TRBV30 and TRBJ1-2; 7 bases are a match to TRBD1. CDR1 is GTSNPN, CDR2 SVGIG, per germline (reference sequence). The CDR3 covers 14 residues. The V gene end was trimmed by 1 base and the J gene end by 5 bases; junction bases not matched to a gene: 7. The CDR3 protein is CAWSEPPGQYGYTF. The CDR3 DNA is TGTGCCTGGAGTGAGCCGCCGGGACAGTATGGCTACACCTTC. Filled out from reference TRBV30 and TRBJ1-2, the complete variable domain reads SQTIHQWPATLVQPVGSPLSLECTVEGTSNPNLYWYRQAAGRGLQLLFYSVGIGQISSEVPQNLSASRPQDRQFILSSKKLLLSDSGFYLCAWSEPPGQYGYTFGSGTRLTVV.